These 3 T cell receptor beta chains were all obtained from the same sample, sequenced in a study of T-cell reconstitution after alpha-beta-depleted transplantation in children. TCRbeta library preparation incorporated unique molecular identifiers. MiXCR was run by TCRdb on the PCR reads, yielding one entry per CDR3 protein. The top ten hold 5% to 5.5% of the sample, which has about 230,000 distinct CDR3 sequences, 9.7% seen once. Sequenced material: PBMCs from the stem cell graft donor, taken from the stem cell graft. The receptors originated from a human donor who donated a stem cell graft to a child with SCID.

This clonotype was detected many times. The chain links TRBV3-1 to TRBJ2-5; D is perhaps TRBD1 or TRBD2 (5 bases each). V was cut by 1 base and J by 2 bases, with 8 bases left in between. The CDR3 contains 14 residues. Germline V gene data show CDR1 as LGHDT and CDR2 as YNNKEL (reference sequence). The CDR3 here is CASSQGDAQETQYF. CDR3 nucleotide sequence: TGTGCCAGCAGCCAAGGGGACGCACAAGAGACCCAGTACTTC.

This clonotype was seen many times. V is TRBV7-3 and J is TRBJ2-7; TRBD2 agrees at 8 bases. Trimming removed 3 bases from V and 7 bases from J; junction bases left unmatched: 5. This CDR3 spans 13 amino acids. Germline V gene lookup returns CDR1 SGHTA and CDR2 FQGTGA. The CDR3 loop is CASSFGRGDEQYF. The CDR3 DNA is TGTGCCAGCAGCTTCGGGAGGGGGGATGAGCAGTACTTC.

The rearrangement uses TRBV18 and TRBJ1-1; TRBD1 matches at 8 bases. The CDR3 sequence is 14 residues long. Germline assignment: CDR1 KGHSH and CDR2 LQKENI. V shed 3 bases, J shed 1 base, and the junction held 1 base outside the gene matches. The CDR3 reads CASSPQGANTEAFF. CDR3 nucleotides: TGTGCCAGCTCACCCCAGGGGGCGAACACTGAAGCTTTCTTT.